The source of this T cell receptor (beta chain) is a study of neurological immune-mediated disorders. This clonotype was seen repeatedly, ten times or more. TCRdb fed the 5' RACE reads into MiXCR, producing one record per CDR3 protein. The repertoire includes about 66,000 distinct CDR3 sequences, less than 4% of them detected once, and 1.3% sits in the top ten. This CDR3 contains 15 residues. The V gene's germline CDR1 is SGHRS and CDR2 YFSETQ. The V and J ends lost 0 bases and 3 bases respectively, with 7 bases between them. Sequencing input: PBMCs. This TCR came from a man aged 30 to 39 with multiple sclerosis. The chain uses TRBV5-1 and TRBJ2-6; D gene unclear. CDR3 residues: CASSLEWYGANVLTF. DNA for the CDR3: TGCGCCAGCAGCTTGGAATGGTATGGGGCCAACGTCCTGACTTTC.